The 15 T cell receptor beta chains below come from one sample, sequenced in a study of cytomegalovirus exposure and HLA in healthy donors. With 60 Vbeta and 13 Jbeta primers, the PCR was carried out. The data were produced by immunoSEQ multiplex PCR, yet TCRdb's version contains in-frame clones alone and is incomplete. The sample has some 100,000 clones, 79% seen once. The sample taken for sequencing was PBMCs. These receptors originate from a male donor in good health and CMV-seropositive.

The chain has TRBV6-5 and TRBJ2-3; 11 bases align to TRBD2. The germline V gene has CDR1 MNHEY and CDR2 SVGAGI. The V gene end was trimmed by 6 bases and the J gene end by 8 bases; junction bases not matched to a gene: 7. This CDR3 contains 14 residues. The CDR3 spells CASRLAGAGGTQYF. Written as DNA, the CDR3 is TGTGCCAGCAGACTAGCGGGGGCTGGGGGTACGCAGTATTTT.

The rearrangement joins TRBV4-1 to TRBJ2-7; TRBD1 might be the D (5 bases). The germline V gene encodes CDR1 MGHRA and CDR2 YSYEKL. Trimming pared 0 bases from V and 2 bases from J, leaving 8 bases between. The CDR3 length is 14 residues. CDR3 region: CASSQEPRAYEQYF. The CDR3 nucleotides read TGCGCCAGCAGCCAAGAACCCAGGGCCTACGAGCAGTACTTC.

The chain carries TRBV18 and TRBJ1-2; 8 bases are a match to TRBD1. The length of the CDR3 is 19 residues. V shed 1 base and J 0 bases; nucleotides not matched to a gene: 13. Germline V CDR1 and CDR2: KGHSH, LQKENI. The CDR3 bases are TGTGCCAGCTCACCACAGGCAGGGGGCCTAAAATCAGCTAACTATGGCTACACCTTC. Amino acid sequence: CASSPQAGGLKSANYGYTF.

The chain uses TRBV7-2 and TRBJ2-7; D is undetermined. V lost 2 bases and J 2 bases, leaving 7 bases between the germline ends. CDR3 length: 13 residues. CDR1 is SGHTA, CDR2 FQGNSA, per germline. The DNA for the CDR3 is TGTGCCAGCAGCTTAATCGGTCCCTACGAGCAGTACTTC. The encoded protein is CASSLIGPYEQYF. Full variable domain (missing parts from reference TRBV7-2 and TRBJ2-7): GAGVSQSPSNKVTEKGKDVELRCDPISGHTALYWYRQSLGQGLEFLIYFQGNSAPDKSGLPSDRFSAERTGGSVSTLTIQRTQQEDSAVYLCASSLIGPYEQYFGPGTRLTVT.

The V and J genes are TRBV29-1 and TRBJ1-2; maybe TRBD1 (5 bases). Germline CDR1 reads SQVTM; CDR2 reads ANQGSEA. The CDR3 contains 11 residues. V was trimmed by 4 bases and J by 8 bases, leaving 11 bases between them. The CDR3 DNA follows: TGCAGCGTTGTTTCCGGGGGAGGCTACACCTTC. Its translation is CSVVSGGGYTF.

The chain couples TRBV10-2 to TRBJ1-1, with 8 bases matching TRBD1. The CDR3 is 12 amino acids. V trimming: 11 bases; J trimming: 4 bases; junction bases outside the gene matches: 6. Germline CDR1 reads WSHSY; CDR2 reads SAAADI. CDR3 nucleotides: TGCGCCCTCGGACAGGGAGGCACTGAAGCTTTCTTT. It yields the protein CALGQGGTEAFF.

The chain employs TRBV7-9 and TRBJ2-1; D is undetermined. Per germline, CDR1 SEHNR and CDR2 FQNEAQ (reference sequence). V lost 4 bases, J lost 7 bases, and 8 bases lay in between. This CDR3 has 12 amino acids. CDR3 DNA sequence: TGTGCCAGCAGCTCTCTACGGAATGAGCAGTTCTTC. Residues: CASSSLRNEQFF.

This sequence joins TRBV2 and TRBJ2-3; 8 bases map to TRBD2. Trimming took 1 base from V and 6 from J; bases not matched to a gene: 9. Germline V gives CDR1 SNHLY, CDR2 FYNNEI. The CDR3 totals 16 residues. CDR3 region: CASSEDRGGTVDTQYF. CDR3 nucleotides: TGTGCCAGCAGTGAAGATCGGGGGGGCACGGTGGATACGCAGTATTTT. Full variable domain (missing parts from reference TRBV2 and TRBJ2-3): EPEVTQTPSHQVTQMGQEVILRCVPISNHLYFYWYRQILGQKVEFLVSFYNNEISEKSEIFDDQFSVERPDGSNFTLKIRSTKLEDSAMYFCASSEDRGGTVDTQYFGPGTRLTVL.

This chain uses TRBV6-6 with TRBJ2-2; D call uncertain. CDR1 is MNHNY, CDR2 SVGAGI, per germline (reference sequence). Trimming took 5 bases from V and 4 from J, leaving 2 bases between them. This CDR3 has 11 residues. The DNA for the CDR3 is TGTGCCAGCAGTCTCACCGGGGAGCTGTTTTTT. Protein product: CASSLTGELFF.

The genes are TRBV6-5 and TRBJ1-1; a weak D match, TRBD1 (5 bases). Germline V gives CDR1 MNHEY, CDR2 SVGAGI. The CDR3 extends over 13 amino acids. Trimming stripped 4 bases from V and 2 bases from J, with 8 bases between. This CDR3 is CASSFQGNTEAFF. Here the CDR3 DNA reads TGTGCCAGCAGTTTTCAGGGTAACACTGAAGCTTTCTTT.

The chain is built from TRBV4-2 and TRBJ1-3; D unresolved. The germline gives CDR1 LGHNA, CDR2 YNFKEQ. The CDR3 totals 15 residues. With 2 bases removed from V and 0 bases from J, the gap between germline ends came to 8 bases. This CDR3 is CASSQRGVSGNTIYF. In DNA form, the CDR3 reads TGTGCCAGCAGCCAACGGGGAGTCTCTGGAAACACCATATATTTT.

This chain uses TRBV19 with TRBJ1-3; D unresolved. The CDR3 totals 15 residues. The germline V gene has CDR1 LNHDA and CDR2 SQIVND (reference sequence). V was pared by 3 bases and J by 0 bases, with 9 bases between. This CDR3 reads CASSIYLSSGNTIYF. The CDR3 nucleotides are TGTGCCAGTAGTATCTACTTAAGCTCTGGAAACACCATATATTTT. Complete variable domain (other parts from reference TRBV19 and TRBJ1-3): DGGITQSPKYLFRKEGQNVTLSCEQNLNHDAMYWYRQDPGQGLRLIYYSQIVNDFQKGDIAEGYSVSREKKESFPLTVTSAQKNPTAFYLCASSIYLSSGNTIYFGEGSWLTVV.

This clone was seen only a few times. The V and J genes are TRBV7-2 and TRBJ1-1; D uncertain. The CDR3 sequence is 13 residues long. CDR1 and CDR2 (germline): SGHTA, FQGNSA. V dropped 1 base and J dropped 3 bases, with 6 bases sitting between them. CDR3 nucleotide sequence: TGTGCCAGCAGCTTAGAGAGGTACACTGAAGCTTTCTTT. Translated: CASSLERYTEAFF.

V gene TRBV5-6 combines with J gene TRBJ2-3, with 8 bases aligning to TRBD2. Trimming took 2 bases from V and 6 from J; bases not matched to a gene: 5. The CDR3 is made up of 14 amino acids. Germline V gene lookup returns CDR1 SGHDT and CDR2 YYEEEE. DNA of the CDR3: TGTGCCAGCAGCTTAGGACTAGCACGCGATACGCAGTATTTT. Protein: CASSLGLARDTQYF.

This clone was counted only a few times. The genes are TRBV7-2 and TRBJ1-1; D is unresolved. The CDR3 is 15 residues long. Germline CDR1 and CDR2: SGHTA and FQGNSA. Trimming removed 2 bases from V and 0 bases from J, with 10 bases in between. The CDR3 loop is CASSLSQVLNTEAFF. The CDR3 nucleotides are TGTGCCAGCAGCTTAAGTCAGGTCCTGAACACTGAAGCTTTCTTT. Variable domain in full (rest from reference TRBV7-2 and TRBJ1-1): GAGVSQSPSNKVTEKGKDVELRCDPISGHTALYWYRQSLGQGLEFLIYFQGNSAPDKSGLPSDRFSAERTGGSVSTLTIQRTQQEDSAVYLCASSLSQVLNTEAFFGQGTRLTVV.